The TCR beta chain described here comes from a study of T cell changes during pregnancy in multiple sclerosis. The V and J ends lost 5 bases and 8 bases, in that order; junction bases with no gene match: 9. Germline CDR1 reads SGHTA; CDR2 reads FQGTGA. The CDR3 has 15 residues. The method was immunoSEQ multiplex PCR; TCRdb's version includes in-frame clones alone and lacks a portion of them. The table shows about 41,000 clones, with roughly 87% occurring only once. This sequence was found in a female donor with multiple sclerosis, enrolled in a pregnancy study. Sequencing used CD4+ T cells from peripheral blood mononuclear cells, obtained in the first trimester of pregnancy. The chain employs TRBV7-3 and TRBJ2-3, with TRBD2 identical over 11 bases. The CDR3 DNA reads as TGTGCCAGCAGCCCGGGACTAGCGGACGCCGGTACGCAGTATTTT. Amino acid sequence: CASSPGLADAGTQYF.